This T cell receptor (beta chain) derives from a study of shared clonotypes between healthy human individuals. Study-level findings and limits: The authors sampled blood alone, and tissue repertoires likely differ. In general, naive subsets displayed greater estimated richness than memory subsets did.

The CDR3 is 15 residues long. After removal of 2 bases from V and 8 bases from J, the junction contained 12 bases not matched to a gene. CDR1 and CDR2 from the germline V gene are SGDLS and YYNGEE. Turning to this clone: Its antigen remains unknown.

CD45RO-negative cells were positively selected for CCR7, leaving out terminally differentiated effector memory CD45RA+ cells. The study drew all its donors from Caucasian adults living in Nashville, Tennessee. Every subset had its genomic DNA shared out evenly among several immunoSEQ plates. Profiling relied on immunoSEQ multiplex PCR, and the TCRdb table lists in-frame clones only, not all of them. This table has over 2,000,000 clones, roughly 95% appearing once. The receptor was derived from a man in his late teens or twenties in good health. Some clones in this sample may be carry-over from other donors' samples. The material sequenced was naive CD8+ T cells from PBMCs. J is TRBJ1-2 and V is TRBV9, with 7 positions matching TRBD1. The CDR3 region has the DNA TGTGCCAGCAGCGTTCGACAGGGTCCCGCCGGGGGCTACACCTTC. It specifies CASSVRQGPAGGYTF. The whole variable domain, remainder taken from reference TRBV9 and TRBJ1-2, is DSGVTQTPKHLITATGQRVTLRCSPRSGDLSVYWYQQSLDQGLQFLIQYYNGEERAKGNILERFSAQQFPDLHSELNLSSLELGDSALYFCASSVRQGPAGGYTFGSGTRLTVV.